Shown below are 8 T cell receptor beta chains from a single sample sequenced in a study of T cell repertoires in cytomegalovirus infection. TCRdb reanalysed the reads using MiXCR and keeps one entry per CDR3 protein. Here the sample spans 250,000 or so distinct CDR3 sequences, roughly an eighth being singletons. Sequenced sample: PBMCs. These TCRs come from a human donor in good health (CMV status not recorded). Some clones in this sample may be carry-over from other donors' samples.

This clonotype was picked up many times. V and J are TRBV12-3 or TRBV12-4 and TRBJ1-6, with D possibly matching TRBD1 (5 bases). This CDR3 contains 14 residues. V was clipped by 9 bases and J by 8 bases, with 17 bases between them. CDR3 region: CASVNDRGHSPLHF. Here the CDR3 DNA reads TGTGCCAGTGTTAACGACCGGGGCCATTCACCCCTCCACTTT.

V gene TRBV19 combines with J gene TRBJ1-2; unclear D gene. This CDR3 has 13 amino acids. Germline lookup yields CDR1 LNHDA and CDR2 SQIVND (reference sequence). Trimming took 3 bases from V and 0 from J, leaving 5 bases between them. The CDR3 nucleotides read TGTGCCAGTAGTATCGACACTAACTATGGCTACACCTTC. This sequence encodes CASSIDTNYGYTF.

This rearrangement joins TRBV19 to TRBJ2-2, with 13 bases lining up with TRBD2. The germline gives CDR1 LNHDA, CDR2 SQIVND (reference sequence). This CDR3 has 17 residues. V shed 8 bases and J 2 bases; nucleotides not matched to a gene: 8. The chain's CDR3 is CASGLTSGRINTGELFF. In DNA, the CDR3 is TGTGCCAGTGGGTTGACTAGCGGGAGGATCAACACCGGGGAGCTGTTTTTT.

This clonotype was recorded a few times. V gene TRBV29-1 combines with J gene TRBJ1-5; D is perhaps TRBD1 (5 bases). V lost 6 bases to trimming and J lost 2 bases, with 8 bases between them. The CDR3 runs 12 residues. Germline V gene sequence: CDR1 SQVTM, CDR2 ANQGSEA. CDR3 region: CSVGERNQPQHF. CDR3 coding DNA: TGCAGCGTGGGGGAACGCAATCAGCCCCAGCATTTT.

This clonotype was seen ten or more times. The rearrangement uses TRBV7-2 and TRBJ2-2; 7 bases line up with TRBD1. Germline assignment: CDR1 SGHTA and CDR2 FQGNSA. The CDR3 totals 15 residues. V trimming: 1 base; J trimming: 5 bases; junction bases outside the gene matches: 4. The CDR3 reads CASSLDRGGTGELFF. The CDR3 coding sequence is TGTGCCAGCAGCTTAGACAGGGGCGGGACCGGGGAGCTGTTTTTT. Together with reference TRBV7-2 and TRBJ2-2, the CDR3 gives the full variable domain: GAGVSQSPSNKVTEKGKDVELRCDPISGHTALYWYRQSLGQGLEFLIYFQGNSAPDKSGLPSDRFSAERTGGSVSTLTIQRTQQEDSAVYLCASSLDRGGTGELFFGEGSRLTVL.

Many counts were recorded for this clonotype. CDR3 sequence reads: CASSLGGLLNEQFF. The CDR3 region has the DNA TGTGCCAGCAGCTTAGGGGGGCTTTTGAATGAGCAGTTCTTC. The genes are TRBV7-2 and TRBJ2-1, with D perhaps matching TRBD1 (6 bases). CDR3 length: 14 residues. CDR1 is SGHTA, CDR2 FQGNSA, per germline. Trimming removed 1 base at V and 7 bases at J, with 11 bases between.

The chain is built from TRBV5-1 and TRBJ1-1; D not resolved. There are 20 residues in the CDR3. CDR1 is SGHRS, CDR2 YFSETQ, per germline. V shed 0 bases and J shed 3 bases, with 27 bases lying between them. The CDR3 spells CASSLARKLGRGKGDTEAFF. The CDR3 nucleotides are TGCGCCAGCAGCTTGGCCCGGAAACTTGGCCGAGGAAAAGGAGACACTGAAGCTTTCTTT. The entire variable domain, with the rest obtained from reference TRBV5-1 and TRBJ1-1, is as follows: KAGVTQTPRYLIKTRGQQVTLSCSPISGHRSVSWYQQTPGQGLQFLFEYFSETQRNKGNFPGRFSGRQFSNSRSEMNVSTLELGDSALYLCASSLARKLGRGKGDTEAFFGQGTRLTVV.

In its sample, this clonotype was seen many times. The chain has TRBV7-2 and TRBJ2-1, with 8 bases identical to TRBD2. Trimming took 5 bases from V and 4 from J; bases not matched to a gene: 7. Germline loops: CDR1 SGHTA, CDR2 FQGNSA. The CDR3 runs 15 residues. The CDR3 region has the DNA TGTGCCAGCAGCCCAACTAGCGGACCTTACAATGAGCAGTTCTTC. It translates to CASSPTSGPYNEQFF.